One and the same sample provided the 28 T cell receptor beta chains below, sequenced in a study of T cell responses to AZD1222 COVID-19 vaccine. Profiling relied on immunoSEQ multiplex PCR, and the TCRdb table lists in-frame clones only, not all of them. The sample lists about 67,000 clones; roughly 85% were seen once. Sequencing used peripheral blood, obtained 28 days after the second AZD1222 dose. These receptors all stem from an adult who received the AZD1222 COVID-19 vaccine.

The chain is built from TRBV29-1 and TRBJ1-1; no clear D. The V gene's germline CDR1 is SQVTM and CDR2 ANQGSEA. The CDR3 contains 13 residues. Trimming stripped 4 bases from V and 4 bases from J, with 13 bases between. CDR3 residues: CSVVGRLGTEAFF. CDR3 DNA sequence: TGCAGCGTTGTTGGACGCCTGGGCACTGAAGCTTTCTTT. The complete variable domain, with remaining parts taken from reference TRBV29-1 and TRBJ1-1, reads SAVISQKPSRDICQRGTSLTIQCQVDSQVTMMFWYRQQPGQSLTLIATANQGSEATYESGFVIDKFPISRPNLTFSTLTVSNMSPEDSSIYLCSVVGRLGTEAFFGQGTRLTVV.

The chain recombines TRBV9 with TRBJ2-5, with D possibly matching TRBD1 (5 bases). The CDR3 is made up of 14 amino acids. Trimming removed 0 bases at V and 5 bases at J, with 11 bases between. Germline V CDR1 and CDR2: SGDLS, YYNGEE. CDR3 DNA: TGTGCCAGCAGCGTAGTAGGGGCAGGGGAGACCCAGTACTTC. Translation: CASSVVGAGETQYF.

J is TRBJ2-2 and V is TRBV18, with 8 nucleotides matching TRBD1. V was pared by 2 bases and J by 8 bases, with 4 bases of the junction left unmatched. Germline V gene data show CDR1 as KGHSH and CDR2 as LQKENI. CDR3 size: 14 residues. The CDR3 sequence: CASSPEDRAGELFF. The CDR3 nucleotides are TGTGCCAGCTCACCAGAGGACAGGGCTGGGGAGCTGTTTTTT.

The V and J genes are TRBV15 and TRBJ1-5; TRBD1 is a possible D gene (5 bases). The CDR3 totals 12 residues. Germline lookup yields CDR1 LNHNV and CDR2 YYDKDF (reference sequence). V lost 8 bases and J lost 5, with 10 bases in between. CDR3 sequence: CATGAVHQPQHF. CDR3 bases: TGTGCCACCGGGGCAGTACATCAGCCCCAGCATTTT.

The chain combines TRBV13 with TRBJ1-1; no clear D gene. Per the germline V gene, CDR1 is PRHDT and CDR2 is FYEKMQ (reference sequence). The CDR3 extends over 15 amino acids. Trimming removed 4 bases from V and 2 bases from J, with 14 bases in between. Here the CDR3 reads CASSSGRPINTEAFF. The CDR3 nucleotides are TGTGCCAGCAGCTCGGGCAGACCCATAAACACTGAAGCTTTCTTT.

The CDR3: CASSTGTDYSPLHF. The CDR3 region has the DNA TGTGCCAGCAGCACCGGGACAGACTATTCACCCCTCCACTTT. V gene TRBV3-1 (or the pseudogene TRBV3-2) combines with J gene TRBJ1-6, with 7 nucleotides matching TRBD1. V lost 5 bases, J lost 8 bases, and 6 bases stayed unmatched. The CDR3 is made up of 14 amino acids. Germline values: CDR1 LGHDT, CDR2 YNNKEL (reference sequence).

This rearrangement joins TRBV10-3 to TRBJ2-1; a possible D gene is TRBD1 (6 bases). The germline V gene encodes CDR1 ENHRY and CDR2 SYGVKD. V was cut by 2 bases and J by 8 bases, with 19 bases left in between. This CDR3 comprises 16 residues. The CDR3 nucleotides read TGTGCCATCAGTGAGAGAGGGGACAATCGCCCCCATGAGCAGTTCTTC. Its translation is CAISERGDNRPHEQFF.

The chain has TRBV12-5 and TRBJ2-1, with 10 bases lining up with TRBD2. Germline lookup yields CDR1 LGHNT and CDR2 FRNRAP. The CDR3 totals 15 residues. J gave up 5 bases and V 3 bases, and 4 bases lay outside the gene matches. The CDR3 DNA reads TGTGCTAGTGGTTTAGGACTAGCGGTTAACAATGAGCAGTTCTTC. Protein sequence: CASGLGLAVNNEQFF.

The gene calls are TRBV6-2 or TRBV6-3 and TRBJ1-2, with 7 bases aligning to TRBD1. With 5 bases clipped from V and 7 bases from J, the junction kept 13 bases outside the gene matches. The CDR3 length is 15 residues. The V gene's germline CDR1 is MNHEY and CDR2 SVGEGT. CDR3 in amino acids: CASSAPPGQSTGYTF. The CDR3 DNA is TGTGCCAGCAGTGCCCCGCCGGGACAGAGCACTGGCTACACCTTC.

The chain employs TRBV6-4 and TRBJ2-3; 7 positions agree with TRBD1. The CDR3 runs 15 residues. The V segment lost 5 bases and the J segment 3 bases; nucleotides outside the gene matches: 8. The germline V gene has CDR1 MRHNA and CDR2 SNTAGT. CDR3 sequence reads: CASSLELTGTDTQYF. The CDR3 nucleotides read TGTGCCAGCAGTCTCGAGTTGACAGGGACAGATACGCAGTATTTT.

The chain combines TRBV9 with TRBJ1-5; the match to TRBD1 covers 9 bases. Trimming at V came to 3 bases and at J to 6 bases, leaving 7 bases not matched to a gene. The CDR3 is 15 residues long. Germline assignment: CDR1 SGDLS and CDR2 YYNGEE. The CDR3, as DNA: TGTGCCAGCAGCGCGGGACAGGGACCAAGTCAGCCCCAGCATTTT. The encoded protein is CASSAGQGPSQPQHF.

The J gene is TRBJ2-1, the V gene TRBV27; the D gene is possibly TRBD2 (6 bases). Per germline, CDR1 MNHEY and CDR2 SMNVEV (reference sequence). The CDR3 runs 15 residues. V was cut by 0 bases and J by 5 bases, with 11 bases left in between. The CDR3 reads CASSLSSGGNNEQFF. CDR3 DNA: TGTGCCAGCAGTTTATCAAGCGGAGGGAACAATGAGCAGTTCTTC.

The chain couples TRBV6-2 or TRBV6-3 to TRBJ1-6, with 7 bases fitting TRBD1. This CDR3 is built from 15 residues. Unmatched junction bases numbered 4, after V lost 2 bases and J lost 6 bases. The germline CDR1 and CDR2 sequences are MNHEY and SVGEGT. The CDR3: CASSYPGQPNSPLHF. CDR3 DNA: TGTGCCAGCAGTTACCCGGGACAGCCTAATTCACCCCTCCACTTT.

CDR3 sequence: CASSFGLVFSPLHF. In DNA form, the CDR3 reads TGTGCCAGCAGTTTCGGTCTTGTGTTTTCACCCCTCCACTTT. The rearrangement uses TRBV28 and TRBJ1-6; D gene ambiguous. V was pared by 3 bases and J by 9 bases, with 12 bases between. This CDR3 has 14 residues. Per germline, CDR1 MDHEN and CDR2 SYDVKM.

In this sample, this clone turned up once. This chain joins TRBV4-1 and TRBJ1-1, with D unresolved. Germline CDR1 and CDR2: MGHRA and YSYEKL. Trimming took off 1 base at V and 10 bases at J, with 22 bases between the two ends. There are 16 residues in the CDR3. DNA of the CDR3: TGCGCCAGCAGCCAAGTGATCACAGCAGGTTCGAGTGTAGCTTTCTTT. This codes for CASSQVITAGSSVAFF.

The V gene is TRBV30, the J gene TRBJ1-3; D not certain. This CDR3 comprises 13 residues. The V end was cut by 0 bases, the J end by 4 bases, with 7 bases between. Germline-derived CDR1 and CDR2 are GTSNPN and SVGIG (reference sequence). The CDR3 DNA sequence: TGTGCCTGGAGTGTACATAGAGGAAACACCATATATTTT. Protein: CAWSVHRGNTIYF.

This chain connects TRBV7-2 to TRBJ2-3; D ambiguous. Looked up from germline, CDR1 is SGHTA and CDR2 is FQGNSA. Trimming pared 2 bases from V and 8 bases from J, leaving 14 bases between. The CDR3 has 14 amino acids. CDR3 loop: CASSLRVQVRTQYF. The CDR3 nucleotides are TGTGCCAGCAGCTTAAGGGTCCAGGTTCGTACGCAGTATTTT.

This clone has a handful of counts. The chain joins TRBV20-1 to TRBJ2-1; D is unresolved. V dropped 3 bases and J dropped 4 bases, with 13 bases sitting between them. Germline CDR1 DFQATT, CDR2 SNEGSKA (reference sequence). This CDR3 has 14 residues. CDR3 sequence (DNA): TGCAGTGCTAGTCCAACAACGATATACAATGAGCAGTTCTTC. The encoded protein is CSASPTTIYNEQFF.

This chain connects TRBV5-6 to TRBJ2-7; perhaps TRBD2 as D (6 bases). The CDR3 spans 13 residues. V lost 4 bases and J lost 3, with 11 bases in between. The V gene's germline CDR1 is SGHDT and CDR2 YYEEEE. In DNA, the CDR3 is TGTGCCAGCAGCCGTCGGACTAACTACGAGCAGTACTTC. Translating it yields CASSRRTNYEQYF.

With respect to this clone: The junction differs from germline at one of its ends, possibly a read error. This CDR3 is CASSLGGGGGLF. The CDR3 DNA follows: TGTGCCAGCAGCTTGGGAGGAGGGGGTGGCCTTTTT. The chain couples TRBV5-6 to TRBJ1-4; D possibly corresponds to TRBD1 (6 bases). This CDR3 has 12 residues. Per the germline V gene, CDR1 is SGHDT and CDR2 is YYEEEE.

This clone was picked up one time. Distinct nucleotide sequences in the sample also encode this CDR3. V gene TRBV29-1 combines with J gene TRBJ1-1; D call uncertain. The V gene's germline CDR1 is SQVTM and CDR2 ANQGSEA. CDR3 size: 15 residues. Trimming shortened V by 4 bases and J by 0 bases, and 15 bases separated the two germline ends. The CDR3 sequence: CSVAPGWGMNTEAFF. CDR3 sequence (DNA): TGCAGCGTTGCACCGGGATGGGGAATGAACACTGAAGCTTTCTTT.

This chain connects TRBV4-2 to TRBJ2-7; D is perhaps TRBD1 (5 bases). V was shortened by 3 bases and J by 2 bases, with 11 bases between the two germline ends. This CDR3 has 14 amino acids. The germline V gene has CDR1 LGHNA and CDR2 YNFKEQ. This CDR3 reads CASSQRQGPYEQYF. The CDR3 nucleotides read TGTGCCAGCAGCCAGCGGCAGGGTCCCTACGAGCAGTACTTC.

The rearrangement links TRBV24-1 to TRBJ1-2; 7 bases are a match to TRBD1. The length of the CDR3 is 14 residues. The germline CDR1 and CDR2 sequences are KGHDR and SFDVKD. After removal of 3 bases from V and 13 bases from J, the junction contained 13 bases not matched to a gene. The CDR3 DNA reads as TGTGCCACCAGTGATGACAGGGACCCAGAGGGGGGCACCTTC. Translation: CATSDDRDPEGGTF.

The chain recombines TRBV28 with TRBJ1-4; 12 bases align to TRBD1. V shed 5 bases, J shed 3 bases, and the junction held 7 bases outside the gene matches. From germline, CDR1 is MDHEN and CDR2 SYDVKM. The CDR3 is 17 residues long. In nucleotides, the CDR3 is TGTGCCAGCAGTGGACAGGGACAGGGGGCTCCTAATGAAAAACTGTTTTTT. Protein sequence: CASSGQGQGAPNEKLFF.

This rearrangement joins TRBV7-2 to TRBJ2-3; the match to TRBD2 covers 7 bases. Germline V lookup: CDR1 SGHTA, CDR2 FQGNSA. Unmatched junction bases numbered 4, after V lost 6 bases and J lost 4 bases. This CDR3 has 13 residues. CDR3 region: CASRAAGADTQYF. CDR3 DNA: TGTGCCAGCAGGGCCGCGGGGGCAGATACGCAGTATTTT.

The chain carries TRBV27 and TRBJ1-1; 10 bases map to TRBD1. The CDR3 has 14 amino acids. After removal of 5 bases from V and 6 bases from J, the junction contained 6 bases not matched to a gene. Germline CDR1 reads MNHEY; CDR2 reads SMNVEV (reference sequence). CDR3 bases: TGTGCCAGCAGTACCAGACAGGGGGCGTCTGAAGCTTTCTTT. It translates to CASSTRQGASEAFF.

This clone is termed medium-sized (0.01 to 0.1%). The V gene is TRBV3-1 (or the pseudogene TRBV3-2), the J gene TRBJ2-2; D ambiguous. Germline V gene lookup returns CDR1 LGHDT and CDR2 YNNKEL (reference sequence). The CDR3 totals 12 residues. Deletions cut 2 bases from V and 4 bases from J, with 2 bases between. The CDR3 here is CASSQPTGELFF. CDR3 DNA: TGTGCCAGCAGCCAACCCACCGGGGAGCTGTTTTTT.

This rearrangement joins TRBV6-5 to TRBJ1-2; no clear D. Germline CDR1 MNHEY, CDR2 SVGAGI. V was trimmed by 5 bases and J by 4 bases, leaving 17 bases between them. CDR3 length: 15 residues. The CDR3 sequence: CASSLGVTGTYGYTF. The CDR3, as DNA: TGTGCCAGCAGTCTCGGGGTGACTGGTACCTATGGCTACACCTTC.